A single sample gave rise to the 16 T cell receptor beta chains below, sequenced in a study of T-cell reconstitution after alpha-beta-depleted transplantation in children (dated by TCRdb to about 2016). The treatment or condition label, as the study defines it: allogeneic hematopoietic cell transplantation with graft depleted of TCRalphabeta T cells and CD19 B cells. Preparation of the library involved PCR. The instrument given in TCRdb is Illumina HiSeq 2500. TCR library preparation used molecular barcoding, with unique molecular identifiers applied to normalize quantification of the TCRbeta repertoire. The public reads were run again by TCRdb, first through fastp at Q25 and then through MiXCR, and only productive beta chains were kept. Duplicate CDR3 protein sequences are folded into a single record with the most common DNA and genes. This sample holds under 300,000 distinct CDR3 sequences; around a tenth were observed only once. The ten largest clones represent less than 25% of the sample.

Sequencing used peripheral blood, obtained 180 days after TCRalphabeta/CD19-depleted stem cell transplant. These receptor sequences come from a male patient under 10 years old who had a stem cell transplant for chronic granulomatous disease, so the T cells may come from the graft donor.

Concerning this clonotype: Given the absence of the conserved phenylalanine or tryptophan at the CDR3 end, a read error is likely. CDR3 loop: CASSSPLGGKPEQYI. CDR3 DNA: TGCGCCAGCAGCTCCCCGTTAGGGGGTAAACCCGAGCAGTACATC. The chain links TRBV5-1 to TRBJ2-7, with D possibly TRBD1 on 6 matching bases. The length of the CDR3 is 15 residues. Per the germline V gene, CDR1 is SGHRS and CDR2 is YFSETQ. V gave up 3 bases and J gave up 6 bases, with 19 bases separating them.

The chain couples TRBV2 to TRBJ2-3; 7 bases agree with TRBD2. Germline CDR1 SNHLY, CDR2 FYNNEI. This CDR3 contains 14 residues. The V segment lost 6 bases and the J segment 3 bases; nucleotides outside the gene matches: 6. The CDR3 bases are TGTGCCAGCAGGCAGACTAGCAGAACAGATACGCAGTATTTT. Translated: CASRQTSRTDTQYF.

Ten or more counts support this clonotype. The rearrangement uses TRBV24-1 and TRBJ2-1; 14 nucleotides align to TRBD2. The CDR3 is 18 amino acids. Germline CDR1 and CDR2: KGHDR and SFDVKD. With 3 bases clipped from V and 5 bases from J, the junction kept 8 bases outside the gene matches. CDR3: CATSDRLAGGPGHNEQFF. The CDR3 DNA reads as TGTGCCACCAGTGATAGACTAGCGGGAGGGCCGGGACACAATGAGCAGTTCTTC.

This clonotype has a count of ten or more. The chain has TRBV29-1 and TRBJ2-7; TRBD1 agrees at 8 bases. V shed 7 bases and J 2 bases; nucleotides not matched to a gene: 7. The germline gives CDR1 SQVTM, CDR2 ANQGSEA. The CDR3 sequence is 13 residues long. CDR3: CSAGQGETYEQYF. DNA for the CDR3: TGCAGCGCTGGACAGGGAGAAACCTACGAGCAGTACTTC.

This clonotype was seen at least ten times. The rearrangement links TRBV12-3 or TRBV12-4 to TRBJ1-2; the D gene is possibly TRBD1 (5 bases). V was clipped by 2 bases and J by 5 bases, with 12 bases between them. This CDR3 spans 14 amino acids. CDR3 in amino acids: CASSLSSGKYGYTF. In DNA form, the CDR3 reads TGTGCCAGCAGTTTAAGTTCAGGGAAGTATGGCTACACCTTC.

In its sample, this clonotype was seen many times. The chain employs TRBV5-1 and TRBJ1-5; 7 positions agree with TRBD1. Trimming removed 0 bases from V and 4 bases from J; junction bases left unmatched: 4. CDR1 and CDR2 (germline): SGHRS, YFSETQ. There are 15 residues in the CDR3. The CDR3 DNA follows: TGCGCCAGCAGCTTGGGGGACAGCGGTAATCAGCCCCAGCATTTT. Its translation: CASSLGDSGNQPQHF.

This clonotype appeared many times. The CDR3 region is CASSQGLAESYEQYF. The CDR3 nucleotides read TGTGCCAGCAGCCAGGGACTAGCGGAGTCCTACGAGCAGTACTTC. The rearrangement links TRBV12-3 or TRBV12-4 to TRBJ2-7; TRBD2 matches 11 bases. The V and J ends lost 6 bases and 1 base, in that order; junction bases with no gene match: 5. The CDR3 length is 15 residues.

This clonotype occurred many times. The chain combines TRBV5-1 with TRBJ2-1; 11 bases agree with TRBD2. The CDR3 consists of 13 residues. V lost 3 bases to trimming and J lost 10 bases; unmatched junction nucleotides: 3. Per germline, CDR1 SGHRS and CDR2 YFSETQ. CDR3 protein: CASSYLAGGEQFF. CDR3 in DNA: TGCGCCAGCAGCTACCTAGCGGGAGGCGAGCAGTTCTTC.

This clonotype came up a few times. The rearrangement uses TRBV2 and TRBJ2-7; D might be TRBD1 (5 bases). CDR3 size: 15 residues. In germline, CDR1 is SNHLY, CDR2 FYNNEI. Trimming shortened V by 1 base and J by 5 bases, and 15 bases separated the two germline ends. This chain's CDR3 is CASSEEGVRANEQYF. Here the CDR3 DNA reads TGTGCCAGCAGTGAAGAAGGGGTCAGGGCCAACGAGCAGTACTTC.

Ten or more counts support this clonotype. The V gene is TRBV10-2, the J gene TRBJ2-1, with a possible D match to TRBD2 (6 bases). V lost 8 bases and J lost 0, with 14 bases in between. Per the germline V gene, CDR1 is WSHSY and CDR2 is SAAADI. CDR3 length: 15 amino acids. This chain's CDR3 is CASGEAGPSYNEQFF. The CDR3 coding sequence is TGCGCCAGCGGGGAGGCGGGACCCTCCTACAATGAGCAGTTCTTC.

This clonotype was detected many times. The chain has TRBV29-1 and TRBJ1-1; 9 positions agree with TRBD1. Germline V lookup: CDR1 SQVTM, CDR2 ANQGSEA. The CDR3 has 13 residues. Unmatched junction bases numbered 5, after V lost 8 bases and J lost 1 base. The CDR3 protein is CSTRGQGNTEAFF. The DNA for the CDR3 is TGCAGCACCAGGGGACAGGGGAACACTGAAGCTTTCTTT.

This clonotype was detected many times. The V and J genes are TRBV12-3 or TRBV12-4 and TRBJ2-7; either TRBD1 or TRBD2 may supply D (5 bases each). The germline V and J ends were trimmed by 6 bases and 1 base, with 13 bases remaining between them. This CDR3 is built from 14 residues. The CDR3: CASRSGAASYEQYF. The CDR3 DNA follows: TGTGCCAGCAGATCCGGGGCAGCTTCCTACGAGCAGTACTTC.

This clonotype was seen ten or more times. The chain combines TRBV7-3 with TRBJ2-5; no reliable D call. Germline V gene lookup returns CDR1 SGHTA and CDR2 FQGTGA. This CDR3 spans 15 amino acids. V was trimmed by 0 bases and J by 3 bases, leaving 11 bases between them. This CDR3 reads CASSLTSAFEETQYF. Written as DNA, the CDR3 is TGTGCCAGCAGCTTAACATCCGCCTTTGAAGAGACCCAGTACTTC.

At least ten counts were recorded for this clonotype. This chain connects TRBV28 to TRBJ2-1, with 11 positions matching TRBD2. The V gene's germline CDR1 is MDHEN and CDR2 SYDVKM. The CDR3 has 16 amino acids. V shed 6 bases, J shed 3 bases, and the junction held 7 bases outside the gene matches. The CDR3 spells CASSHSGRALYNEQFF. CDR3 sequence (DNA): TGTGCCAGCAGCCATAGCGGGAGGGCCCTCTACAATGAGCAGTTCTTC.

This clonotype was recorded at least ten times. The chain has TRBV6-2 or TRBV6-3 and TRBJ1-5; possibly TRBD1 for D (6 bases). The CDR3 is 16 residues long. In germline, CDR1 is MNHEY, CDR2 SVGEGT. Deletions cut 8 bases from V and 4 bases from J, with 21 bases between. In DNA, the CDR3 is TGTGCCAGCGCACAATTGCCGGGGACACCGAATCAGCCCCAGCATTTT. This sequence encodes CASAQLPGTPNQPQHF.

CDR3 nucleotides: TGTACCTGCTGTCGCCTTTTGGGGCTAGCGGGAGGCTCTAATGAGCAGTTCTTC. Its translation: CTCCRLLGLAGGSNEQFF. The V and J genes are TRBV2 and TRBJ2-1, with TRBD2 matching 11 bases. The germline CDR1 and CDR2 sequences are SNHLY and FYNNEI. CDR3 length equals 18 residues.